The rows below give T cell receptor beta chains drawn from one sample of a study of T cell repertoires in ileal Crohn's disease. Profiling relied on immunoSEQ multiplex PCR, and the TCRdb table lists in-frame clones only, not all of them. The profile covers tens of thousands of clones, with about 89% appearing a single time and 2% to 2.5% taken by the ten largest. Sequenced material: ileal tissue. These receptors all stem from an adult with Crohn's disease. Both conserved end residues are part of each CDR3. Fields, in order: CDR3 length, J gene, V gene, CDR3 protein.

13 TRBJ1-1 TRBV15 CATSREYQAEAFF
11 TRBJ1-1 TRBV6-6 CASSYSIEAFF
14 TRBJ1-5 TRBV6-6 CASREGGNNQPQHF
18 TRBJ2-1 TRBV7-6 CASSLGSKAAGGYNEQFF
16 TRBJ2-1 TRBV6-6 CASSHGLAGVQGEQFF
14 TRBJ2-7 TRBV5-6 CASSPGLGSGEQYF
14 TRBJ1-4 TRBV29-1 CSVEVAGGNEKLFF
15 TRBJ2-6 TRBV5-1 CASSLTRAGANVLTF
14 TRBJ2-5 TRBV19 CASSTVGGGKTQYF
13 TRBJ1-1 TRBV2 CASRDNRDTEAFF
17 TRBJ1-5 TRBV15 CATSRDAPGQGNQPQHF
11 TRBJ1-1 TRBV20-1 CSPRGQVVAFF
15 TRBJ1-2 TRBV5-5 CASSLARGGGYGYTF
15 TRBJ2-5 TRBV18 CASRKERSSQETQYF
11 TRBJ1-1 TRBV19 CASSLRTEAFF
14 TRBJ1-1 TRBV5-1 CASSPGAPNTEAFF
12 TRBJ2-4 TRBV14 CASSQDARIQYF
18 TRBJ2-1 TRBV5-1 CASSHAFMASGSYNEQFF
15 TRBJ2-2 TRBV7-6 CASSLLAGPRGELFF
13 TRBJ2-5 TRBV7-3 CASSSKGGETQYF
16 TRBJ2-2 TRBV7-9 CASSSYAGGAPGELFF
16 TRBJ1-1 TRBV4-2 CASSQGSGQGRTEAFF
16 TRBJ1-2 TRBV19 CASSIPGTGARNGYTF
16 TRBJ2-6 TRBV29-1 CSVWGQGVSGANVLTF
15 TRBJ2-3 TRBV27 CASSLTSGRVDTQYF
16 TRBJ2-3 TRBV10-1 CASSESLAGKADTQYF
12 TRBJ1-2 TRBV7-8 CASSRQGPDYTF
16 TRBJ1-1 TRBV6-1 CASSEVLGQKSAEAFF
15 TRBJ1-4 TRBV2 CASSLEATGLEKLFF
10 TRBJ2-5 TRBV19 CATRGILINF